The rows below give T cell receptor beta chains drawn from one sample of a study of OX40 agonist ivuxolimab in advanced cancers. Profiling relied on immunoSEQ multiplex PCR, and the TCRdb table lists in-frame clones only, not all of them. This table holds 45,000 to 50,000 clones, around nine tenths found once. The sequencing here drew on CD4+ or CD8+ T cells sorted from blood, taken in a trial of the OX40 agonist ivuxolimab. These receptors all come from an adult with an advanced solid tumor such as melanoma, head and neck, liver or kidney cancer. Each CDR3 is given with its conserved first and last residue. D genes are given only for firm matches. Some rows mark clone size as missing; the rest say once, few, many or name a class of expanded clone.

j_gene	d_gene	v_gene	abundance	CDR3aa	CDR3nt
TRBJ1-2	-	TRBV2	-	CASSLDSYGYTF	TGTGCCAGCAGTTTAGACAGCTATGGCTACACCTTC
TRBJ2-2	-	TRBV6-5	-	CASSYSIGELFF	TGTGCCAGCAGTTACTCAATCGGGGAGCTGTTTTTT
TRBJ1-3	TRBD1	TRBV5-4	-	CASSTRQGAFSGNTIYF	TGTGCCAGCAGCACGAGACAGGGTGCCTTCTCTGGAAACACCATATATTTT
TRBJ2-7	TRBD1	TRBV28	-	CASSRTGVSEQYF	TGTGCCAGCAGTCGGACAGGGGTAAGCGAGCAGTACTTC
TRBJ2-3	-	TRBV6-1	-	CASSVVGADTQYF	TGTGCCAGCAGTGTCGTGGGGGCAGATACGCAGTATTTT
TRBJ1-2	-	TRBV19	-	CASSILAGAYGYTF	TGTGCCAGTAGTATACTGGCAGGGGCCTATGGCTACACCTTC
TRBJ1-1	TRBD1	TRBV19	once	CASSIDGIDRAEAFF	TGTGCCAGTAGTATAGATGGAATTGACAGGGCTGAAGCTTTCTTT
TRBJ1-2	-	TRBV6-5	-	CASSYSSGNNYGYTF	TGTGCCAGCAGTTACTCGTCAGGGAATAACTATGGCTACACCTTC
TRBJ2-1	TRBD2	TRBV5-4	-	CASSSGLAVNEQFF	TGTGCCAGCAGCTCCGGACTAGCGGTCAATGAGCAGTTCTTC
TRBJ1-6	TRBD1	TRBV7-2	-	CASSLEFRGWTGGSPLHF	TGTGCCAGCAGCTTAGAGTTCAGGGGCTGGACAGGGGGGTCACCCCTCCACTTT
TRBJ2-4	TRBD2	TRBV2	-	CASSVTSVKNIQYF	TGTGCCAGCAGTGTGACTAGCGTTAAAAACATTCAGTACTTC
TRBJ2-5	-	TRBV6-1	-	CASSEGGRIGETQYF	TGTGCCAGCAGTGAAGGGGGCAGGATTGGAGAGACCCAGTACTTC
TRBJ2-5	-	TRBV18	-	CASSNRDFQETQYF	TGTGCCAGCTCAAACCGGGACTTTCAAGAGACCCAGTACTTC
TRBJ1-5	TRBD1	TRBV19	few	CASSIATGIGNQPQHF	TGTGCCAGTAGTATAGCGACAGGGATCGGCAATCAGCCCCAGCATTTT
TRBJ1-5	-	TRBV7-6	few	CASSSGLEGQPQHF	TGTGCCAGCAGCTCGGGACTCGAGGGTCAGCCCCAGCATTTT
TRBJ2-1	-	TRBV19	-	CASSIGLENNEQFF	TGTGCCAGTAGTATAGGGCTAGAAAACAATGAGCAGTTCTTC
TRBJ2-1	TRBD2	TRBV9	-	CASSVDGGDYNEQFF	TGTGCCAGCAGCGTAGACGGGGGGGACTACAATGAGCAGTTCTTC
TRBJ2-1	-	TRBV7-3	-	CASSLAVYNEQFF	TGTGCCAGCAGCTTGGCAGTCTACAATGAGCAGTTCTTC
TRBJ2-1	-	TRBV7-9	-	CASSLAGSLGNEQFF	TGTGCCAGCAGCTTAGCCGGTTCACTAGGCAATGAGCAGTTCTTC
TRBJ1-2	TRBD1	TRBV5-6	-	CASSLDGQGANYGYTF	TGTGCCAGCAGCCTAGACGGACAGGGGGCCAACTATGGCTACACCTTC
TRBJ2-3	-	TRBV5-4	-	CASSPPSTDTQYF	TGTGCCAGCAGCCCCCCCAGCACAGATACGCAGTATTTT
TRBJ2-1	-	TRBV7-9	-	CASSSGAGGRNEQFF	TGTGCCAGCAGCTCTGGGGCCGGGGGCAGGAATGAGCAGTTCTTC
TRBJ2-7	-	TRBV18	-	CASSPGGDEQYF	TGTGCCAGCTCACCAGGGGGCGACGAGCAGTACTTC
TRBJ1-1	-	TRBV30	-	CAWSVSTVGTEAFF	TGTGCCTGGAGTGTCTCGACTGTGGGCACTGAAGCTTTCTTT
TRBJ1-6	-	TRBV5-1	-	CASSLGGQTNSPLHF	TGCGCCAGCAGCTTGGGTGGCCAGACGAATTCACCCCTCCACTTT
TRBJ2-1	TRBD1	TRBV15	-	CATSTGVQGAYNEQFF	TGTGCCACCAGCACCGGAGTGCAGGGGGCGTACAATGAGCAGTTCTTC
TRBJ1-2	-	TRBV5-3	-	CARSLGAANYGYTF	TGTGCCAGAAGCTTGGGGGCAGCTAACTATGGCTACACCTTC
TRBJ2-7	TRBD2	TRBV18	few	CASSPYSSGSYEQYF	TGTGCCAGCTCACCATATAGTAGCGGGAGCTACGAGCAGTACTTC
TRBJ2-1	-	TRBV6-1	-	CASSEAISTYNEQFF	TGTGCCAGCAGTGAGGCAATCTCTACCTACAATGAGCAGTTCTTC
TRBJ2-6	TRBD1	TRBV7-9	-	CASSFTGASGANVLTF	TGTGCCAGCAGTTTTACAGGGGCCTCTGGGGCCAACGTCCTGACTTTC
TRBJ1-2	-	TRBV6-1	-	CASSGASSTF	TGTGCCAGCAGTGGGGCCTCCTCCACCTTC
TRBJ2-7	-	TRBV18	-	CASSPPGTAVYEQYF	TGTGCCAGCTCACCACCCGGGACTGCGGTGTACGAGCAGTACTTC
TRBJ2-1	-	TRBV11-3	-	CASRIGEYRDNEQFF	TGTGCCAGCAGGATCGGGGAGTATAGAGACAATGAGCAGTTCTTC
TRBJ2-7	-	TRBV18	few	CASSNGDYEQYF	TGTGCCAGCTCAAATGGGGACTACGAGCAGTACTTC
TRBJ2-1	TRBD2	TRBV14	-	CASSQEASGRAPNEQFF	TGTGCCAGCAGCCAAGAGGCTAGCGGGAGGGCCCCAAATGAGCAGTTCTTC
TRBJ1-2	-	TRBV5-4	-	CASSLDPTLGGYTF	TGTGCCAGCAGCTTGGATCCCACTCTGGGGGGCTACACCTTC
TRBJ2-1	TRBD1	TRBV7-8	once	CASSLTGDSFIPNEQFF	TGTGCCAGCAGCTTAACAGGGGACAGTTTTATCCCCAATGAGCAGTTCTTC
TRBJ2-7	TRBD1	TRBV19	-	CASSRVGTVEYEQYF	TGTGCCAGTAGTAGAGTCGGGACAGTGGAATACGAGCAGTACTTC
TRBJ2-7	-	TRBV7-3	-	CASSLTGAPTYEQYF	TGTGCCAGCAGCTTAACGGGGGCCCCAACCTACGAGCAGTACTTC
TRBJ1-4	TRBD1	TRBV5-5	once	CASSLGWTGSFGNEKLFF	TGTGCCAGCAGCTTGGGATGGACAGGGAGTTTTGGTAATGAAAAACTGTTTTTT
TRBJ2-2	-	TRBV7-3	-	CATRGDTGELFF	TGTGCCACTAGGGGGGACACCGGGGAGCTGTTTTTT
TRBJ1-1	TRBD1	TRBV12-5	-	CASGLAGTGFPEAFF	TGTGCTAGTGGTTTGGCCGGGACAGGGTTCCCTGAAGCTTTCTTT
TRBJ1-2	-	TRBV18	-	CASSPPARTLEGYTF	TGTGCCAGCTCACCACCCGCAAGGACGTTGGAAGGCTACACCTTC
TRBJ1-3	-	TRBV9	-	CASSVEGQGRNTIYF	TGTGCCAGCAGCGTAGAGGGTCAGGGGAGAAACACCATATATTTT
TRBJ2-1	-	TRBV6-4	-	CASSDSGLSTSNEQFF	TGTGCCAGCAGTGACTCGGGGCTATCCACGAGTAATGAGCAGTTCTTC
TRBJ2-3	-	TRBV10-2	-	CASSEGADTQYF	TGCGCCAGCAGTGAGGGGGCAGATACGCAGTATTTT
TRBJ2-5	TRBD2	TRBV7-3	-	CASRNTGTSGEETQYF	TGTGCCAGCAGAAACACCGGGACTAGCGGTGAAGAGACCCAGTACTTC
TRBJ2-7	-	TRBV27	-	CASRDTGEQYF	TGTGCCAGCAGGGACACGGGCGAGCAGTACTTC
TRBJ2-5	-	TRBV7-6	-	CASSTSTGVKETQYF	TGTGCCAGCAGCACGTCGACGGGGGTTAAGGAGACCCAGTACTTC
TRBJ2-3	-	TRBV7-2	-	CASSLFVGGTDTQYF	TGTGCCAGCAGCTTATTTGTGGGGGGCACAGATACGCAGTATTTT
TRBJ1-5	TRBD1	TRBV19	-	CASSSPGQGIIGNQPQHF	TGTGCCAGTAGTTCGCCGGGACAGGGGATAATAGGCAATCAGCCCCAGCATTTT
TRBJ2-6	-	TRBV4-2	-	CASSQDQYSGANVLTF	TGTGCCAGCAGCCAAGATCAATACTCTGGGGCCAACGTCCTGACTTTC
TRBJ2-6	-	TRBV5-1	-	CASSSRAGTSSGANVLTF	TGCGCCAGCAGCTCAAGGGCCGGAACAAGCTCTGGGGCCAACGTCCTGACTTTC
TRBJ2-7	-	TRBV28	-	CASSYRSLYEQYF	TGTGCCAGCAGTTACAGGAGCCTCTACGAGCAGTACTTC
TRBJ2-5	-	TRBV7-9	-	CASSLGGTDWSQYF	TGTGCCAGCAGCTTAGGAGGGACGGACTGGTCCCAGTACTTC